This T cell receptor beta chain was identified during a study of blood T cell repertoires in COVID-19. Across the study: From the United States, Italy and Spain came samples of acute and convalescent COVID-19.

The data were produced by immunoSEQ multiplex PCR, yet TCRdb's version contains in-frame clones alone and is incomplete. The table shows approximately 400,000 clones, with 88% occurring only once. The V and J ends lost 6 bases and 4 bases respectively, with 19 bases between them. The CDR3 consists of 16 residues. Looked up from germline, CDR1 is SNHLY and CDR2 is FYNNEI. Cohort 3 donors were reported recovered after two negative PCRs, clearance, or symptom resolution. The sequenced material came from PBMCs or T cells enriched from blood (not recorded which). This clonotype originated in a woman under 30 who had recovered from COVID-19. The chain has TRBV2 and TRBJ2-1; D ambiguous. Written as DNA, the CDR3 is TGTGCCAGCAGCGTTACTCACAGCAGTAATTACAATGAGCAGTTCTTC. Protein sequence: CASSVTHSSNYNEQFF. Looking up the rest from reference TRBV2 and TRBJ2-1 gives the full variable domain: EPEVTQTPSHQVTQMGQEVILRCVPISNHLYFYWYRQILGQKVEFLVSFYNNEISEKSEIFDDQFSVERPDGSNFTLKIRSTKLEDSAMYFCASSVTHSSNYNEQFFGPGTRLTVL.